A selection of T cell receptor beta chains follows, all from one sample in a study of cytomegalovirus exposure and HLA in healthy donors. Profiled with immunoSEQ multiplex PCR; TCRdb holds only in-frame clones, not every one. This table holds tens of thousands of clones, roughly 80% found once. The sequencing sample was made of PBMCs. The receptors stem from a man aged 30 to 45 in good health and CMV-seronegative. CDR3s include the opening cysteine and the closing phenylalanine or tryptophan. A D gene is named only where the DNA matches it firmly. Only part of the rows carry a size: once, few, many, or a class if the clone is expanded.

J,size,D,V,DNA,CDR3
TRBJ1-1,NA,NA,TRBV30,TGTGCCTGGATGCCCCGGACTTCGGCGGCTTTCTTT,CAWMPRTSAAFF
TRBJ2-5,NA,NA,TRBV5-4,TGTGCCAGCAGCCCCCCGTCGGGGTCTCGAGAGACCCAGTACTTC,CASSPPSGSRETQYF
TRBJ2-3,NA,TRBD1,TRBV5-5,TGTGCCAGCGGGACAGGACACACAGATACGCAGTATTTT,CASGTGHTDTQYF
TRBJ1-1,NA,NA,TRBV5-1,TGCGCCAGCAGCTTGTCACAGGGAACTGTTGTTGCCACTGAAGCTTTCTTT,CASSLSQGTVVATEAFF
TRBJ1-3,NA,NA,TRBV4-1,TGCGCCAGCAGCCGAACTAACACGGGCTCTGGAAACACCATATATTTT,CASSRTNTGSGNTIYF
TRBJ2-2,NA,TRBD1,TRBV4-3,TGCGCCAGCAGCCAGCAGCAGGGGGCGTCCGGGGAGCTGTTTTTT,CASSQQQGASGELFF
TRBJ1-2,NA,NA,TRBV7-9,TGTGCCAGCAGTTCTCCGGGGGGAAGGGATGGCTACACCTTC,CASSSPGGRDGYTF
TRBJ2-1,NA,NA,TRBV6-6,TGTGCCAGCAGTTACCCCGAGGGTCATGAGCAGTTCTTC,CASSYPEGHEQFF
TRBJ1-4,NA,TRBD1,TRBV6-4,TGTGCCAGCAGTGACTCGAGGACAGGGAATGAAAAACTGTTTTTT,CASSDSRTGNEKLFF
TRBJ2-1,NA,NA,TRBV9,TGTGCCAGCAGCGAATGGCCTAGCTCCTACAATGAGCAGTTCTTC,CASSEWPSSYNEQFF
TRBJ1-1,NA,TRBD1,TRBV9,TGTGCCAGCAGCGCGATGGCGACAGGGTCCACTGAAGCTTTCTTT,CASSAMATGSTEAFF
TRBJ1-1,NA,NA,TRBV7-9,TGTGCCAGCAGTCGCGACAGGATCTTCGAAGCTTTCTTT,CASSRDRIFEAFF
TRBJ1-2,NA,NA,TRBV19,TGTGCCAGCCTAGTAGGGGGAATCGGCTACACCTTC,CASLVGGIGYTF
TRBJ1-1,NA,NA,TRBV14,TGTGCCAGCAGCCCCAGGGTTGGCGCTGAAGCTTTCTTT,CASSPRVGAEAFF
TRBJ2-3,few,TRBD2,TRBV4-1,TGCGCCAGCAGCCAAGTGGGGGGGGACACAGATACGCAGTATTTT,CASSQVGGDTDTQYF
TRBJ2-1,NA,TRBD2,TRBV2,TGTGCCAGCATTCCCAGCGGGGGGAACAATGAGCAGTTCTTC,CASIPSGGNNEQFF
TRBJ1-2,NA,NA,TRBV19,TGTGCCAGTAGTATGGGAGGGTTTTTAAACTATGGCTACACCTTC,CASSMGGFLNYGYTF
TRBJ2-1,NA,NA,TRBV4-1,TGCGCCAGCAGCCCCGGGAGAGCGGATTTTAAAGGGCAGTTCTTC,CASSPGRADFKGQFF
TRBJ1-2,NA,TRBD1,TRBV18,TGTGCCAGCTCACCACGAGGGCAGGGGGACTACACCTTC,CASSPRGQGDYTF
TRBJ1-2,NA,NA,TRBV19,TGTGCCAGTAGTGACTGGAACTATGGCTACACCTTC,CASSDWNYGYTF
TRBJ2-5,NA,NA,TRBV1,TGCACCAGCAGCCAAGATCCGGCACGACTAGGGGTACGAGAGACCCAGTACTTC,CTSSQDPARLGVRETQYF
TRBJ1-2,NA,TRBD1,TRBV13,TGTGCCAGCAGCTTAGGGGGTGGGGACAGGGGGCTTCACTATGGCTACACCTTC,CASSLGGGDRGLHYGYTF
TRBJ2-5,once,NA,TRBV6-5,TGTGCCAGCTCCCCGGGGTGGAAAGAGACCCAGTACTTC,CASSPGWKETQYF
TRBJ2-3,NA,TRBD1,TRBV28,TGTGCCAGCAGCCGACAGGGGGACAGGGTGATTCCGCAGTATTTT,CASSRQGDRVIPQYF
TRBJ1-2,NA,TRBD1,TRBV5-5,TGTGCCAGCAGCTTACAGGGGGCCGGGGGCTACACCTTC,CASSLQGAGGYTF
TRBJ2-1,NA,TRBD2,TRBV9,TGTGCCAGCAGCGTAGTGGATAGCGGGTACAATGAGCAGTTCTTC,CASSVVDSGYNEQFF
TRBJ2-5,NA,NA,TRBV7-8,TGTGCCAGCATAGGAGTCCAAGAGACCCAGTACTTC,CASIGVQETQYF
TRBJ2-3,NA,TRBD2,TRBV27,TGTGCCAGCAGTTTTGGGGGGGAAGATACGCAGTATTTT,CASSFGGEDTQYF